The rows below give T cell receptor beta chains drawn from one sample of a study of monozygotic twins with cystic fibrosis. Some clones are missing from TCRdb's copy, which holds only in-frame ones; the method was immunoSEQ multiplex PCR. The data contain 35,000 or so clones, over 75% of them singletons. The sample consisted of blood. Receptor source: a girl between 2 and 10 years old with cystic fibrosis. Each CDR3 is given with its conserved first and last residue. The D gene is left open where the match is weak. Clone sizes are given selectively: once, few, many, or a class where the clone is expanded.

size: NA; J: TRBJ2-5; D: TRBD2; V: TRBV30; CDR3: CAWKVAGGVVGTQYF; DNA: TGTGCCTGGAAGGTCGCGGGGGGAGTTGTTGGGACCCAGTACTTC
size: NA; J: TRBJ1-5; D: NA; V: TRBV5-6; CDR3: CASSLGGGTPQHF; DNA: TGTGCCAGCAGCTTGGGGGGGGGCACGCCCCAGCATTTT
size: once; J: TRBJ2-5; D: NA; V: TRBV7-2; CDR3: CASSLFETQYF; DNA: TGTGCCAGCAGCTTATTCGAGACCCAGTACTTC
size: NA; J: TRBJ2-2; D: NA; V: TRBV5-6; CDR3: CASSSTGEDTGELFF; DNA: TGTGCCAGCAGCTCTACAGGGGAGGACACCGGGGAGCTGTTTTTT
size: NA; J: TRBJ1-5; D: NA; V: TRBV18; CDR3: CASSTPDRKYQPQHF; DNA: TGTGCCAGCTCAACGCCGGACAGAAAATATCAGCCCCAGCATTTT
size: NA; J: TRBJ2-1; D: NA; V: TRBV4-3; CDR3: CASSQWLYNEQFF; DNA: TGCGCCAGCAGCCAATGGCTGTACAATGAGCAGTTCTTC
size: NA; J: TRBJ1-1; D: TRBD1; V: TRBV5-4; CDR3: CASSSGDRGYTEAFF; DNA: TGTGCCAGCAGCTCGGGGGACAGGGGATACACTGAAGCTTTCTTT
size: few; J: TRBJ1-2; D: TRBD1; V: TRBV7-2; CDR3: CASRTGRPGYTF; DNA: TGTGCCAGCAGGACAGGGAGGCCTGGCTACACCTTC
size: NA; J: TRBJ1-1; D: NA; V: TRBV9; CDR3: CASSPYGVNTEAFF; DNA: TGTGCCAGCAGCCCATACGGGGTGAACACTGAAGCTTTCTTT
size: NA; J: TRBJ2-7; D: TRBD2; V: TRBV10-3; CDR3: CAISLASGGYEQYF; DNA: TGTGCCATCAGTCTAGCTAGCGGGGGTTACGAGCAGTACTTC
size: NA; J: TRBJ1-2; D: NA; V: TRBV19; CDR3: CAMCGGYTF; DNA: TGTGCCATGTGCGGCGGCTACACCTTC
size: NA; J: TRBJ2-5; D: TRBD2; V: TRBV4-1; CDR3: CASSQDGGLASETQYF; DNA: TGCGCCAGCAGCCAAGATGGTGGACTAGCCTCAGAGACCCAGTACTTC
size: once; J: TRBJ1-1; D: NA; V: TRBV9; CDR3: CASSKWGRGGNTEAFF; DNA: TGTGCCAGCAGCAAATGGGGCAGGGGAGGGAACACTGAAGCTTTCTTT
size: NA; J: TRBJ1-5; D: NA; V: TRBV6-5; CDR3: CASSYSSGQPQHF; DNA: TGTGCCAGCAGTTACTCATCCGGACAGCCCCAGCATTTT
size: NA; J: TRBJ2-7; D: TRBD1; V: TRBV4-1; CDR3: CASSPLGTGGYEQYF; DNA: TGCGCCAGCAGCCCCCTAGGGACAGGAGGCTACGAGCAGTACTTC
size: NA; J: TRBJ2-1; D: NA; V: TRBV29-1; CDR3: CSVVPGYEQFF; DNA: TGCAGCGTTGTACCGGGATATGAGCAGTTCTTC
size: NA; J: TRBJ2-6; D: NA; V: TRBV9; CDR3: CASSDTTSGANVLTF; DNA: TGTGCCAGCAGCGATACGACCTCTGGGGCCAACGTCCTGACTTTC
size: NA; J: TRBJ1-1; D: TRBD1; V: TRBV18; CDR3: CASSLYRDREWSTEAFF; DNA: TGTGCCAGCTCTCTGTACCGGGACAGAGAATGGAGCACTGAAGCTTTCTTT
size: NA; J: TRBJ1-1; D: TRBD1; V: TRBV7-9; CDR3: CASSPTGGTEAFF; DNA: TGTGCCAGCAGCCCGACAGGGGGCACTGAAGCTTTCTTT
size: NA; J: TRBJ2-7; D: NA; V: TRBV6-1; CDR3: CASSDDHAGAYEQYF; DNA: TGTGCCAGCAGTGACGATCATGCCGGGGCCTACGAGCAGTACTTC
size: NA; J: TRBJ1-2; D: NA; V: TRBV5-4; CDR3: CASSFSGALNYGYTF; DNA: TGTGCCAGCAGCTTTTCAGGGGCGCTTAACTATGGCTACACCTTC
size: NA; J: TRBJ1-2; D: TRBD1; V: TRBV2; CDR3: CASRSWDREGGYTF; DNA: TGTGCCAGCAGATCCTGGGACAGGGAAGGCGGCTACACCTTC
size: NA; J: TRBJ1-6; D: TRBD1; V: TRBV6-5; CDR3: CASSYRATGSSSPLHF; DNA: TGTGCCAGCAGTTACAGGGCGACAGGGAGTAGTTCACCCCTCCACTTT
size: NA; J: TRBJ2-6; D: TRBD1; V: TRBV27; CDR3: CASSWTGTAVSGANVLTF; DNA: TGTGCCAGCAGTTGGACCGGGACAGCAGTCTCTGGGGCCAACGTCCTGACTTTC
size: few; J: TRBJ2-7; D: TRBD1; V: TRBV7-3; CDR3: CASSPDRGYEQYF; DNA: TGTGCCAGCAGTCCGGACAGGGGCTACGAGCAGTACTTC
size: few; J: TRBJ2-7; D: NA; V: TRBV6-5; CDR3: CASSWQSGSYEQYF; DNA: TGTGCCAGCAGTTGGCAGTCAGGATCCTACGAGCAGTACTTC
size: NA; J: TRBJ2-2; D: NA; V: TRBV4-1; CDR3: CASSQEGPTAANTGELFF; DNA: TGCGCCAGCAGCCAAGAGGGTCCTACTGCCGCGAACACCGGGGAGCTGTTTTTT
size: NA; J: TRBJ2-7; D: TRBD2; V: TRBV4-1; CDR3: CASSQDSLAGIEGEQYF; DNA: TGCGCCAGCAGCCAAGATTCCCTAGCGGGGATCGAAGGCGAGCAGTACTTC
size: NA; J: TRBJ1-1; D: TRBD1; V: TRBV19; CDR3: CASSPGQIHTEAFF; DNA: TGTGCCAGTAGCCCGGGACAGATACACACTGAAGCTTTCTTT
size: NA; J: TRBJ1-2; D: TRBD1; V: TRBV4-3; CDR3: CASSQDRGTGYGYTF; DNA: TGCGCCAGCAGCCAAGATAGGGGGACAGGGTATGGCTACACCTTC
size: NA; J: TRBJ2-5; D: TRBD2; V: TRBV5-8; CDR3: CASSSPGLAGGETQYF; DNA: TGTGCCAGCAGCTCACCGGGACTAGCGGGGGGCGAGACCCAGTACTTC
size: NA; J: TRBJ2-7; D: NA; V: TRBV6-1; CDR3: CANSYSEQYF; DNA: TGTGCCAACAGTTACAGCGAGCAGTACTTC
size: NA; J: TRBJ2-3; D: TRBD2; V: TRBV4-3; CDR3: CASSLISGGASYTQYF; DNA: TGCGCCAGCAGCTTGATCAGCGGGGGGGCTTCATATACGCAGTATTTT
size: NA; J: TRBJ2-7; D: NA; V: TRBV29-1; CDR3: CSVQQAYEQYF; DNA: TGCAGCGTTCAGCAAGCCTACGAGCAGTACTTC
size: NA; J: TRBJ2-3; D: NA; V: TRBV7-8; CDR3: CASSLAGRQDTQYF; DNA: TGTGCCAGCAGCTTAGCGGGACGTCAAGATACGCAGTATTTT
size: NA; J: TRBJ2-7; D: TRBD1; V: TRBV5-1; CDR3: CASSEGQGALSSYEQYF; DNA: TGCGCCAGCAGCGAGGGACAGGGGGCCCTCTCCTCCTACGAGCAGTACTTC
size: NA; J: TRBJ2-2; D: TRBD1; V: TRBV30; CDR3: CAWEDRGRTGELFF; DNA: TGTGCCTGGGAAGACAGGGGGCGAACCGGGGAGCTGTTTTTT
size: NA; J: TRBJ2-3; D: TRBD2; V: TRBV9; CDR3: CASSWAGGPSITDTQYF; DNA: TGTGCCAGCAGTTGGGCGGGGGGGCCGTCCATCACAGATACGCAGTATTTT
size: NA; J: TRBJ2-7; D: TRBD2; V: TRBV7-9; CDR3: CASSPLSGGGEQYF; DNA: TGTGCCAGCAGCCCTCTAAGCGGGGGGGGTGAGCAGTACTTC
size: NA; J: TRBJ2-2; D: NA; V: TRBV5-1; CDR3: CASTSNTGELFF; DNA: TGCGCCAGCACGTCCAACACCGGGGAGCTGTTTTTT
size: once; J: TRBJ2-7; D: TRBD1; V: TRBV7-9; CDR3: CASSLLGQGSYEQYF; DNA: TGTGCCAGCAGCTTATTAGGACAGGGCTCCTACGAGCAGTACTTC
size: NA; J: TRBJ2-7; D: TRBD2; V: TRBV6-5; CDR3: CASSYILAGGLYEQYF; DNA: TGTGCCAGCAGTTATATACTAGCGGGGGGCCTCTACGAGCAGTACTTC
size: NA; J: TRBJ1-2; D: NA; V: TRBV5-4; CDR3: CASSLGGPVHKAGYTF; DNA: TGTGCCAGCAGCTTGGGGGGTCCAGTCCACAAGGCAGGCTACACCTTC
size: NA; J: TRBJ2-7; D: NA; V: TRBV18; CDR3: CASALSGTYEQYF; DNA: TGTGCCAGCGCCCTCTCCGGGACCTACGAGCAGTACTTC
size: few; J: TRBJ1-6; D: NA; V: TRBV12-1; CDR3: CASRAGGTGDSPLHF; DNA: TGTGCCAGCAGGGCCGGGGGGACAGGGGATTCACCCCTCCACTTT
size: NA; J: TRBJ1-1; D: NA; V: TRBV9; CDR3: CASSPTGGGKTEAFF; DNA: TGTGCCAGCAGCCCGACGGGGGGAGGAAAGACTGAAGCTTTCTTT
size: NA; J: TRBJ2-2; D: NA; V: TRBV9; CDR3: CASSVATGELFF; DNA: TGTGCCAGCAGCGTAGCTACCGGGGAGCTGTTTTTT
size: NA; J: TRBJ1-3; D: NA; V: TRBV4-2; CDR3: CASSQEPRAQGNSGNTIYF; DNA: TGTGCCAGCAGCCAAGAGCCTCGGGCCCAGGGGAACTCTGGAAACACCATATATTTT
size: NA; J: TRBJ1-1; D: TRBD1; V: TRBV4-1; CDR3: CASSHIGQGNTEAFF; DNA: TGCGCCAGCAGCCATATCGGACAGGGGAACACTGAAGCTTTCTTT
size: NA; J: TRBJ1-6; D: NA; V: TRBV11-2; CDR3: CASSLDRTRYNSPLHF; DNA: TGTGCCAGCAGCTTAGACAGGACTAGATATAATTCACCCCTCCACTTT
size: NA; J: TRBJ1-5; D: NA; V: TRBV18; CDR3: CASSQRQTVNSNQPQHF; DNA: TGTGCCAGCTCACAGCGGCAGACGGTTAATAGCAATCAGCCCCAGCATTTT
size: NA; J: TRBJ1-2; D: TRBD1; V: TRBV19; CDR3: CASNEQDRDNYGYTF; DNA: TGTGCCAGTAACGAACAGGACAGGGATAACTATGGCTACACCTTC
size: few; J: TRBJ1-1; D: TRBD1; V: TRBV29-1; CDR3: CSALGQGVNTEAFF; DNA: TGCAGCGCCTTGGGACAGGGAGTGAACACTGAAGCTTTCTTT
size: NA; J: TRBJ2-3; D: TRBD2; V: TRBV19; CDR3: CASSIMAGDSTDTQYF; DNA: TGTGCCAGTAGTATAATGGCGGGGGACTCCACAGATACGCAGTATTTT